The 32 T cell receptor beta chains below all came from one sample that was sequenced in a study of T cell clones after liver transplantation. Method: immunoSEQ multiplex PCR; TCRdb's copy keeps in-frame clones and lacks some. In the table there are about 80,000 clones, roughly 82% of which are singletons. The sequencing here drew on CD4+ T cells from blood, taken 45 to 47 months after liver transplant. Every receptor here comes from a human patient who received a liver transplant. Some T cells could come from the graft donor.

The chain has TRBV5-1 and TRBJ2-7; the match to TRBD2 covers 12 bases. The length of the CDR3 is 16 residues. J gave up 2 bases and V 4 bases, and 7 bases lay outside the gene matches. The germline gives CDR1 SGHRS, CDR2 YFSETQ. The CDR3 reads CASSATSGSRPYEQYF. Here the CDR3 DNA reads TGCGCCAGCAGCGCGACTAGCGGGAGTAGGCCCTACGAGCAGTACTTC.

This sequence joins TRBV5-4 and TRBJ2-3, with 9 positions matching TRBD2. Per the germline V gene, CDR1 is SGHNT and CDR2 is YYREEE (reference sequence). V lost 2 bases, J lost 5 bases, and 9 bases stayed unmatched. This CDR3 has 16 amino acids. This CDR3 reads CASSFPGLALVDTQYF. The DNA for the CDR3 is TGTGCCAGCAGCTTTCCGGGACTAGCTCTTGTAGATACGCAGTATTTT.

The chain joins TRBV27 to TRBJ2-7; 7 positions agree with TRBD2. The junction had 11 bases not matched to a gene; V was cut back by 2 bases and J by 7 bases. The V gene's germline CDR1 is MNHEY and CDR2 SMNVEV (reference sequence). The CDR3 loop spans 15 amino acids. The CDR3, as DNA: TGTGCCAGCAGTTTAGGACTAGGGGTTTTGAGGGAGCAGTACTTC. Its protein product is CASSLGLGVLREQYF.

The chain employs TRBV14 and TRBJ2-4, with 7 positions matching TRBD1. The CDR3 is made up of 17 amino acids. Per germline, CDR1 SGHDN and CDR2 FVKESK. The junction had 6 bases not matched to a gene; V was cut back by 1 base and J by 0 bases. The CDR3 coding sequence is TGTGCCAGCAGCCAAGGCCCGGGACAGCTAGCCAAAAACATTCAGTACTTC. The encoded protein is CASSQGPGQLAKNIQYF.

This chain links TRBV7-2 with TRBJ1-2, with TRBD1 as a possible D gene (5 bases). Between the trimmed V and J ends, which lost 4 bases and 7 bases, there was a span of 16 bases. Looked up from germline, CDR1 is SGHTA and CDR2 is FQGNSA. The CDR3 totals 14 residues. The CDR3 here is CASSSQGGFGGYTF. CDR3 DNA sequence: TGTGCCAGCAGCTCTCAGGGAGGATTCGGTGGCTACACCTTC.

V usage is TRBV19 and J usage is TRBJ2-7, with 7 bases that match TRBD1. The CDR3 has 15 amino acids. The ends lost 5 bases at V and 5 bases at J; junction bases unmatched: 12. Per the germline V gene, CDR1 is LNHDA and CDR2 is SQIVND (reference sequence). CDR3 sequence (DNA): TGTGCCAGTAGTTCTCCAGGGGGTACCATACACGAGCAGTACTTC. Protein product: CASSSPGGTIHEQYF.

J is TRBJ1-2 and V is TRBV28, with no clear D. Germline-derived CDR1 and CDR2 are MDHEN and SYDVKM. This CDR3 is 13 amino acids long. V was cut by 5 bases and J by 5 bases, with 12 bases left in between. CDR3 sequence (DNA): TGTGCCAGCAGTCGGCAGGCGTTGTATGGCTACACCTTC. It translates to CASSRQALYGYTF.

V and J are TRBV30 and TRBJ2-3; possible D gene TRBD1, 6 bases. This CDR3 is built from 13 residues. Between the trimmed V and J ends, which lost 4 bases and 1 base, there was a span of 9 bases. Germline lookup yields CDR1 GTSNPN and CDR2 SVGIG (reference sequence). CDR3 protein: CAWKSGGTDTQYF. In DNA, the CDR3 is TGTGCCTGGAAGTCAGGGGGCACAGATACGCAGTATTTT.

V is TRBV5-4 and J is TRBJ2-3; no clear D gene. The CDR3 consists of 15 residues. CDR1 and CDR2 from the germline V gene are SGHNT and YYREEE (reference sequence). The V end lost 3 bases, the J end lost 4 bases, and 15 bases lay between the germline ends. The CDR3 loop is CASSSSVVAADTQYF. For the CDR3, the DNA is TGTGCCAGCAGCTCCTCGGTGGTAGCCGCAGATACGCAGTATTTT.

The rearrangement uses TRBV4-1 and TRBJ2-3; D not resolved. The ends were cut back, 4 bases at V and 1 base at J, with 6 bases in the middle. The CDR3 length is 13 residues. Germline assignment: CDR1 MGHRA and CDR2 YSYEKL. CDR3 sequence (DNA): TGCGCCAGCAGCCCCACCCGCACAGATACGCAGTATTTT. Its protein product is CASSPTRTDTQYF.

This clone is categorized as medium-sized. The CDR3 sequence: CASMPGTSGAYEQYF. In DNA, the CDR3 is TGCGCCAGCATGCCTGGGACTAGCGGGGCCTACGAGCAGTACTTC. This sequence joins TRBV10-2 and TRBJ2-7; 13 bases are a match to TRBD2. CDR3 length: 15 residues. Germline loops: CDR1 WSHSY, CDR2 SAAADI. The V segment lost 7 bases and the J segment 2 bases; nucleotides outside the gene matches: 5.

This clone has only one observation. The chain carries TRBV25-1 and TRBJ1-4, with D tentatively TRBD1 (5 bases). Germline assignment: CDR1 MGHDK and CDR2 SYGVNS. CDR3 size: 17 residues. Trimming shortened V by 4 bases and J by 8 bases, and 23 bases separated the two germline ends. CDR3 region: CASSALNPRRANEKLFF. The CDR3 nucleotides are TGTGCCAGCAGTGCTCTTAATCCCCGCAGGGCCAACGAAAAACTGTTTTTT.

The chain recombines TRBV7-2 with TRBJ2-3; D may match TRBD1 or TRBD2 (5 bases each). The germline V and J ends were trimmed by 8 bases and 6 bases, with 21 bases remaining between them. The germline CDR1 and CDR2 sequences are SGHTA and FQGNSA. The CDR3 is 15 amino acids. The CDR3 region is CASLLFGHEGDTQYF. The CDR3 DNA sequence: TGTGCCAGCCTCCTATTCGGTCATGAGGGGGATACGCAGTATTTT.

The chain links TRBV30 to TRBJ1-5; perhaps TRBD1 as D (5 bases). Trimming pared 0 bases from V and 7 bases from J, leaving 13 bases between. The CDR3 totals 14 residues. Germline loops: CDR1 GTSNPN, CDR2 SVGIG (reference sequence). The CDR3 sequence: CAWSVRPGGQPQHF. CDR3 DNA sequence: TGTGCCTGGAGTGTACGCCCCGGGGGGCAGCCCCAGCATTTT.

The chain couples TRBV13 to TRBJ2-7; D is ambiguous. The germline V gene encodes CDR1 PRHDT and CDR2 FYEKMQ (reference sequence). The CDR3 spans 15 residues. V was trimmed by 3 bases and J by 0 bases, leaving 12 bases between them. The chain's CDR3 is CASSFRERSSYEQYF. The CDR3 DNA follows: TGTGCCAGCAGCTTTAGGGAACGAAGCTCCTACGAGCAGTACTTC. The variable domain in full, with the rest retrieved from reference TRBV13 and TRBJ2-7, is AAGVIQSPRHLIKEKRETATLKCYPIPRHDTVYWYQQGPGQDPQFLISFYEKMQSDKGSIPDRFSAQQFSDYHSELNMSSLELGDSALYFCASSFRERSSYEQYFGPGTRLTVT.

The chain recombines TRBV7-2 with TRBJ2-7, with 8 bases fitting TRBD2. The germline V gene encodes CDR1 SGHTA and CDR2 FQGNSA. This CDR3 contains 16 residues. The ends lost 5 bases at V and 3 bases at J; junction bases unmatched: 12. CDR3 protein: CASSPRGAGAHYEQYF. In nucleotides, the CDR3 is TGTGCCAGCAGCCCCCGCGGAGCGGGAGCCCACTACGAGCAGTACTTC. The full variable domain, in which reference TRBV7-2 and TRBJ2-7 provide the parts outside the CDR3, is GAGVSQSPSNKVTEKGKDVELRCDPISGHTALYWYRQSLGQGLEFLIYFQGNSAPDKSGLPSDRFSAERTGGSVSTLTIQRTQQEDSAVYLCASSPRGAGAHYEQYFGPGTRLTVT.

This chain links TRBV12-5 with TRBJ1-3; the D is unclear. CDR3 size: 14 residues. V gave up 1 base and J gave up 7 bases, with 11 bases separating them. The germline gives CDR1 LGHNT, CDR2 FRNRAP. The CDR3 nucleotides are TGTGCTAGTGGTTTGGGCGGTTCACAGAACACCATATATTTT. As protein: CASGLGGSQNTIYF. The full variable domain, completed using reference TRBV12-5 and TRBJ1-3, is DARVTQTPRHKVTEMGQEVTMRCQPILGHNTVFWYRQTMMQGLELLAYFRNRAPLDDSGMPKDRFSAEMPDATLATLKIQPSEPRDSAVYFCASGLGGSQNTIYFGEGSWLTVV.

The chain uses TRBV4-3 and TRBJ2-7; 11 bases match TRBD1. V dropped 0 bases and J dropped 6; count of bases not matched to a gene: 10. Germline CDR1 and CDR2: LGHNA and YSLEER. The CDR3 spans 17 residues. In DNA, the CDR3 is TGCGCCAGCAGCCAAGATTGGGACAGGGGGGGTTTTCGCGAGCAGTACTTC. This sequence encodes CASSQDWDRGGFREQYF.

The chain recombines TRBV7-3 with TRBJ1-4; D is uncertain. Trimming pared 2 bases from V and 1 base from J, leaving 8 bases between. The length of the CDR3 is 15 residues. Germline lookup yields CDR1 SGHTA and CDR2 FQGTGA. CDR3 sequence: CASSLDGGTNEKLFF. The CDR3 bases are TGTGCCAGCAGCTTAGACGGCGGAACTAATGAAAAACTGTTTTTT. Filled out from reference TRBV7-3 and TRBJ1-4, the complete variable domain reads GAGVSQTPSNKVTEKGKYVELRCDPISGHTALYWYRQSLGQGPEFLIYFQGTGAADDSGLPNDRFFAVRPEGSVSTLKIQRTERGDSAVYLCASSLDGGTNEKLFFGSGTQLSVL.

This chain links TRBV19 with TRBJ1-1, with TRBD1 as a possible D gene (6 bases). V dropped 3 bases and J dropped 11 bases, with 13 bases sitting between them. The CDR3 extends over 12 amino acids. The germline CDR1 and CDR2 sequences are LNHDA and SQIVND (reference sequence). Here the CDR3 DNA reads TGTGCCAGTAGTATGTACAGGGAAAGGGCTTTCTTT. This gives the protein CASSMYRERAFF. Based on the CDR3 plus reference TRBV19 and TRBJ1-1, the full variable domain is DGGITQSPKYLFRKEGQNVTLSCEQNLNHDAMYWYRQDPGQGLRLIYYSQIVNDFQKGDIAEGYSVSREKKESFPLTVTSAQKNPTAFYLCASSMYRERAFFGQGTRLTVV.

On this clone itself: Other DNA sequences in the same sample also yield this CDR3. V gene TRBV7-2 combines with J gene TRBJ2-7, with 7 bases matching TRBD2. V lost 4 bases and J lost 4; bases outside the gene matches: 10. Germline CDR1 and CDR2: SGHTA and FQGNSA. This CDR3 is built from 15 residues. DNA for the CDR3: TGTGCCAGCAGCTCGGGACTATTGAGCTCTTACGAGCAGTACTTC. Its translation: CASSSGLLSSYEQYF.

The chain has TRBV5-1 and TRBJ2-1, with 8 bases fitting TRBD2. Trimming at V came to 4 bases and at J to 7 bases, leaving 10 bases not matched to a gene. Germline loops: CDR1 SGHRS, CDR2 YFSETQ. This CDR3 contains 15 residues. CDR3 amino acids: CASSPTSEVKNEQFF. In nucleotides, the CDR3 is TGCGCCAGCAGCCCGACTAGCGAGGTAAAAAATGAGCAGTTCTTC.

This clone was picked up a small number of times. The genes are TRBV28 and TRBJ2-7; 7 bases match TRBD1. CDR3 length: 16 residues. V shed 4 bases, J shed 3 bases, and the junction held 12 bases outside the gene matches. The germline gives CDR1 MDHEN, CDR2 SYDVKM. The CDR3 coding sequence is TGTGCCAGCAGTTCACCCCGACAGGGATTACTCTACGAGCAGTACTTC. Its protein product is CASSSPRQGLLYEQYF.

V is TRBV6-1 and J is TRBJ2-7, with D hard to call. The V end lost 5 bases, the J end lost 5 bases, and 7 bases lay between the germline ends. Germline values: CDR1 MNHNS, CDR2 SASEGT. This CDR3 contains 11 residues. Here the CDR3 reads CASSPNHEQYF. The CDR3 DNA sequence: TGTGCCAGCAGTCCGAACCACGAGCAGTACTTC.

This rearrangement joins TRBV7-8 to TRBJ1-1, with TRBD1 matching 7 bases. The germline V gene encodes CDR1 SGHVS and CDR2 FQNEAQ. The CDR3 runs 14 residues. Germline trimming cut 0 bases from V and 8 bases from J; bases unmatched to any gene: 6. CDR3 sequence: CASSLALTGVEAFF. The CDR3 region has the DNA TGTGCCAGCAGCTTAGCCCTCACAGGGGTGGAAGCTTTCTTT.

As regards this clone: The same CDR3 arises from other DNA sequences in this sample as well. The chain couples TRBV6-1 to TRBJ2-1; 9 bases map to TRBD2. The CDR3 consists of 15 residues. V dropped 5 bases and J dropped 4; count of bases not matched to a gene: 6. Per germline, CDR1 MNHNS and CDR2 SASEGT. CDR3: CASSFTSGLYNEQFF. As DNA, the CDR3 is TGTGCCAGCAGTTTTACTAGCGGGCTGTACAATGAGCAGTTCTTC.

The chain recombines TRBV6-1 with TRBJ1-2, with 9 positions matching TRBD1. The CDR3 is made up of 15 amino acids. The germline V gene has CDR1 MNHNS and CDR2 SASEGT. J gave up 3 bases and V 1 base, and 3 bases lay outside the gene matches. The CDR3 reads CASSEGWTGDYGYTF. The CDR3 region has the DNA TGTGCCAGCAGTGAAGGGTGGACAGGGGACTATGGCTACACCTTC.

The chain recombines TRBV19 with TRBJ2-7; 8 bases map to TRBD1. This CDR3 comprises 15 residues. The ends lost 5 bases at V and 5 bases at J; junction bases unmatched: 11. Germline lookup yields CDR1 LNHDA and CDR2 SQIVND (reference sequence). The chain's CDR3 is CASSGLSGGRDEQYF. For the CDR3, the DNA is TGTGCCAGTAGTGGGCTGTCAGGGGGCAGGGACGAGCAGTACTTC.

This chain links TRBV28 with TRBJ2-5; D unresolved. V lost 2 bases to trimming and J lost 3 bases, with 7 bases between them. Germline CDR1 reads MDHEN; CDR2 reads SYDVKM. This CDR3 has 13 amino acids. Here the CDR3 reads CASSLPQEETQYF. CDR3 DNA sequence: TGTGCCAGCAGTTTACCCCAGGAAGAGACCCAGTACTTC.

This chain connects TRBV19 to TRBJ1-1; 8 nucleotides align to TRBD1. V dropped 3 bases and J dropped 11; count of bases not matched to a gene: 2. The germline V gene encodes CDR1 LNHDA and CDR2 SQIVND (reference sequence). The CDR3 loop spans 11 amino acids. The CDR3 nucleotides read TGTGCCAGTAGTATTTGGGACAGGGCTTTCTTT. As protein: CASSIWDRAFF.

The rearrangement links TRBV11-3 to TRBJ2-1, with 9 nucleotides matching TRBD2. The CDR3 runs 16 residues. Germline CDR1 is SGHNT and CDR2 is YENEEA. V lost 7 bases, J lost 2 bases, and 9 bases stayed unmatched. The CDR3 nucleotides read TGTGCCAGCAAGGGGCTACTAGCGGGCCCCTACAATGAGCAGTTCTTC. Residues: CASKGLLAGPYNEQFF.

The chain recombines TRBV5-1 with TRBJ1-1, with D possibly TRBD1 on 6 matching bases. V lost 5 bases, J lost 5 bases, and 16 bases lay in between. The CDR3 loop spans 14 amino acids. Germline V gene sequence: CDR1 SGHRS, CDR2 YFSETQ. CDR3 protein: CASRAGEVKTEAFF. The CDR3 nucleotides read TGCGCCAGCAGGGCAGGGGAGGTCAAAACTGAAGCTTTCTTT.